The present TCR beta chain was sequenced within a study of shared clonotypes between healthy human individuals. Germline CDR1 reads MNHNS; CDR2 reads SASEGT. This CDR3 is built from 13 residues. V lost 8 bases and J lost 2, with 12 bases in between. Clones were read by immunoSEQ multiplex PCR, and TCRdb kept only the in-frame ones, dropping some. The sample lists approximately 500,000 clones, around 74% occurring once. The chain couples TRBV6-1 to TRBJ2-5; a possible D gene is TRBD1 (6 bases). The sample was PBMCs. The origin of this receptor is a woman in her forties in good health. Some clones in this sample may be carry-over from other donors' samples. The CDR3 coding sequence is TGTGCCAGCGACCGACAGGAACAAGAGACCCAGTACTTC. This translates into CASDRQEQETQYF.